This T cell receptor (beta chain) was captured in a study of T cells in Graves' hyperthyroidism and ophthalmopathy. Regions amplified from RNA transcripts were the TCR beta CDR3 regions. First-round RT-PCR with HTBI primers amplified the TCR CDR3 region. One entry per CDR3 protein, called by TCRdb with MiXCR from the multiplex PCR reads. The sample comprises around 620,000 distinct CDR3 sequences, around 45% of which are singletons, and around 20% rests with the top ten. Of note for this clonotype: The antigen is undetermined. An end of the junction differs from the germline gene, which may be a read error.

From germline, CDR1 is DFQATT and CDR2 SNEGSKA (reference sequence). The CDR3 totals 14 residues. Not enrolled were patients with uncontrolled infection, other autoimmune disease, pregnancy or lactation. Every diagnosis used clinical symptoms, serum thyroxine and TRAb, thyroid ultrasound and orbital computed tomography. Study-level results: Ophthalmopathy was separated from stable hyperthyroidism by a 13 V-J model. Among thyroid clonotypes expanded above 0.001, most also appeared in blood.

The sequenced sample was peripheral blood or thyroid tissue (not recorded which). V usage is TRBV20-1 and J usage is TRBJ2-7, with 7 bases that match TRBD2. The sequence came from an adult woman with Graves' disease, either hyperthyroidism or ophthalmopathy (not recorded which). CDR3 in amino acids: CCASGDGAYYEQYF. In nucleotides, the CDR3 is TGCTGTGCCAGCGGGGACGGGGCATACTACGAGCAGTACTTC.